The clone carrying this TCR beta chain came up a few times. Its antigen is currently unknown. Data came from immunoSEQ multiplex PCR; TCRdb stores just in-frame clones and leaves some out. The sample consists of roughly 14,000 clones, roughly 80% of them appearing once. The data were obtained in a study of neoadjuvant anti-PD-1 for oral cavity cancer. Whole-study context: Before surgery, most patients got three to four biweekly 3 mg/kg nivolumab doses. Non-progressing patients received a fourth nivolumab dose near day 43, then surgery on days 50-56.

Study-level findings and limits: Post-nivolumab, blood T cell clonality was significantly elevated in non-responders.

V was shortened by 1 base and J by 5 bases, with 6 bases between the two germline ends. In germline, CDR1 is LGHNA, CDR2 YNFKEQ. The CDR3 is made up of 13 amino acids. Time point of the sample: after neoadjuvant nivolumab, at surgical resection. The V and J genes are TRBV4-2 and TRBJ2-1; D gene unclear. This TCR derives from a person between 40 and 80 years old with oral cavity squamous cell carcinoma. The specimen comprised PBMCs, sampled after nivolumab (anti-PD-1) treatment. The CDR3 DNA follows: TGTGCCAGCAGCCAAGGCAGGAACAATGAGCAGTTCTTC. Translation: CASSQGRNNEQFF.